This passage covers 8 T cell receptor beta chains from one sample sequenced in a study of regulatory and conventional T cells in RAG deficiency. Regulatory T cells were sorted from blood as CD4+ CD25-high CD127-low cells. Sequenced by immunoSEQ multiplex PCR; TCRdb stores in-frame clones only, minus some. The table includes approximately 500 clones, under 85% detected once. The sample was Tregs sorted from blood. These receptors all stem from a human donor with RAG deficiency presenting as severe combined immunodeficiency.

V gene TRBV25-1 combines with J gene TRBJ2-5; 9 bases align to TRBD1. Germline CDR1 is MGHDK and CDR2 is SYGVNS. Unmatched junction bases numbered 8, after V lost 7 bases and J lost 11 bases. The CDR3 is 12 amino acids. The CDR3 region has the DNA TGTGCCAGCACGGGACAGGGCTGGGAGCAGTACTTC. It is translated as CASTGQGWEQYF. The whole variable domain, remainder taken from reference TRBV25-1 and TRBJ2-5, is EADIYQTPRYLVIGTGKKITLECSQTMGHDKMYWYQQDPGMELHLIHYSYGVNSTEKGDLSSESTVSRIRTEHFPLTLESARPSHTSQYLCASTGQGWEQYFGPGTRLLVL.

The chain uses TRBV6-5 and TRBJ2-2; TRBD2 agrees at 9 bases. Looked up from germline, CDR1 is MNHEY and CDR2 is SVGAGI. The CDR3 runs to 15 residues. After removal of 6 bases from V and 4 bases from J, the junction contained 6 bases not matched to a gene. CDR3 DNA: TGTGCCAGCAGCATAGCGGGAGCGACCACCGGGGAGCTGTTTTTT. Its protein product is CASSIAGATTGELFF.

The rearrangement joins TRBV9 to TRBJ1-2, with D possibly matching TRBD1 (5 bases). The CDR3 is 14 amino acids. Germline-derived CDR1 and CDR2 are SGDLS and YYNGEE. Trimming took 1 base from V and 0 from J, leaving 7 bases between them. CDR3 in amino acids: CASSVLGANYGYTF. The CDR3 bases are TGTGCCAGCAGCGTATTGGGGGCTAACTATGGCTACACCTTC.

The V call is TRBV5-5, the J call TRBJ2-4, with 8 bases aligning to TRBD1. V shed 2 bases, J shed 14 bases, and the junction held 6 bases outside the gene matches. The CDR3 contains 12 residues. Per germline, CDR1 SGHKS and CDR2 YYEKEE (reference sequence). The CDR3 DNA is TGTGCCAGCAGCTTCGGGACAGGCGTAAAGTACTTC. Its protein is CASSFGTGVKYF.

The chain combines TRBV2 with TRBJ2-7; 9 nucleotides align to TRBD1. Trimming cost V 5 bases and J 1 base; bases outside gene matches: 3. The CDR3 runs to 14 residues. Germline V gene lookup returns CDR1 SNHLY and CDR2 FYNNEI. CDR3 sequence: CASSRTGASYEQYF. In DNA form, the CDR3 reads TGTGCCAGCAGTCGGACAGGGGCTTCCTACGAGCAGTACTTC.

The chain couples TRBV18 to TRBJ1-6; 7 bases map to TRBD1. V gave up 6 bases and J gave up 10 bases; unmatched junction bases: 12. The CDR3 spans 15 residues. Germline CDR1 reads KGHSH; CDR2 reads LQKENI. In nucleotides, the CDR3 is TGTGCCAGCTCCGAGACAGGGACGGGGTTGTCACCCCTCCACTTT. Residues: CASSETGTGLSPLHF.

The chain carries TRBV28 and TRBJ2-1; TRBD2 is a possible D gene (6 bases). Germline assignment: CDR1 MDHEN and CDR2 SYDVKM. The CDR3 has 15 amino acids. V was cut by 3 bases and J by 3 bases, with 12 bases left in between. The CDR3 DNA reads as TGTGCCAGCAGTTTCCCAGGACTACGCTACAATGAGCAGTTCTTC. It encodes CASSFPGLRYNEQFF. The variable domain in full, with the rest retrieved from reference TRBV28 and TRBJ2-1, is DVKVTQSSRYLVKRTGEKVFLECVQDMDHENMFWYRQDPGLGLRLIYFSYDVKMKEKGDIPEGYSVSREKKERFSLILESASTNQTSMYLCASSFPGLRYNEQFFGPGTRLTVL.

The chain carries TRBV5-1 and TRBJ1-5; D may be TRBD1 (5 bases). Germline-derived CDR1 and CDR2 are SGHRS and YFSETQ. The V end was cut by 0 bases, the J end by 5 bases, with 12 bases between. This CDR3 has 15 residues. The CDR3 sequence: CASSLEGDRYQPQHF. The CDR3 nucleotides read TGCGCCAGCAGCTTGGAAGGGGACCGATATCAGCCCCAGCATTTT.